These T cell receptor beta chains were read from a single sample in a study of blood T cells in healthy people across ages. In TCRdb, the 5' RACE reads were re-called with MiXCR into one record per CDR3 protein. The table has roughly 800,000 distinct CDR3 sequences, roughly 40% seen once. Input material: blood. The receptors derive from a man between 18 and 29 years old in good health. CDR3s include the opening cysteine and the closing phenylalanine or tryptophan. D genes are given only for firm matches. The listing skips clone size in some rows; elsewhere it reads once, few, many or a size class.

V gene,D gene,J gene,CDR3 length,clone size,CDR3 DNA,CDR3 protein
TRBV7-2,-,TRBJ2-5,11,many,TGTGCCAGCAGCTTATACGAGACCCAGTACTTC,CASSLYETQYF
TRBV10-3,-,TRBJ1-1,11,-,TGTGCCATCAGATTGGGGACTGAAGCTTTCTTT,CAIRLGTEAFF
TRBV12-3/TRBV12-4,-,TRBJ1-2,13,-,TGTGCCAGCAGTTTTGACGGTTTTTATGGCTACACCTTC,CASSFDGFYGYTF
TRBV7-2,-,TRBJ1-1,14,once,TGTGCCAACAGCAAGGGGCCCTCGAACACTGAAGCTTTCTTT,CANSKGPSNTEAFF
TRBV28,-,TRBJ1-4,15,few,TGTGCCAGCAGTTATACCCTTGCAACTAATGAAAAACTGTTTTTT,CASSYTLATNEKLFF
TRBV20-1,-,TRBJ2-1,13,-,TGCAGTGCTACAAACGGGCTATTAAATGAGCAGTTCTTC,CSATNGLLNEQFF
TRBV5-1,-,TRBJ2-7,16,few,TGCGCCAGCAGCTTGGGGGCAGAAACACTTACCTACGAGCAGTACTTC,CASSLGAETLTYEQYF
TRBV12-5,TRBD1,TRBJ2-7,14,-,TGTGCTAGTGGTCCCGACAGGGTGCCCTACGAGCAGTACTTC,CASGPDRVPYEQYF
TRBV15,-,TRBJ1-5,15,many,TGTGCCACCAGCAGAGATAAGGGATACAATCAGCCCCAGCATTTT,CATSRDKGYNQPQHF
TRBV29-1,-,TRBJ2-2,15,-,TGCAGCTCACGTAGATTAGGGCTGGTGAACGGGGAGCTGTTTTTT,CSSRRLGLVNGELFF
TRBV28,-,TRBJ1-2,13,-,TGTGCCAGCAGTGTACAGTTACCCTCCGGCTACACCTTC,CASSVQLPSGYTF
TRBV25-1,-,TRBJ1-1,16,-,TGTGCCAGCAGTGATGCAGGGTTGTTCGCTGCCACTGAAGCTTTCTTT,CASSDAGLFAATEAFF
TRBV20-1,-,TRBJ1-4,18,few,TGCAGTGCTAGGGGGAAGGGGCGTGACTCCACAACTAATGAAAAACTGTTTTTT,CSARGKGRDSTTNEKLFF
TRBV4-1,-,TRBJ1-4,16,few,TGCGCCAGCAGCCAAGCCGCCGGATTCCACGTCGAAAAACTGTTTTTT,CASSQAAGFHVEKLFF
TRBV20-1,-,TRBJ2-1,15,many,TGCAGTGCTTCCGGGAGAAGTGGAACAGACAATGAGCAGTTCTTC,CSASGRSGTDNEQFF
TRBV7-2,-,TRBJ1-2,13,-,TGTGCCAGCACCCTGAACTTTAACTATGGCTACACCTTC,CASTLNFNYGYTF
TRBV27,-,TRBJ1-1,14,-,TGTGCCAGCAGTTTATTAAGCGGGAGCACTGAAGCTTTCTTT,CASSLLSGSTEAFF
TRBV6-1,TRBD1,TRBJ2-1,18,-,TGTGCCAGCAGCCCCGATTACGGACAGGGAGGTGCCTACAATGAGCAGTTCTTC,CASSPDYGQGGAYNEQFF
TRBV12-3/TRBV12-4,-,TRBJ2-5,13,many,TGTGCCAGCAGTTATGGGACGATGGAGACCCAGTACTTC,CASSYGTMETQYF